This passage covers 29 T cell receptor beta chains from one sample sequenced in a study of blood T cell repertoires in COVID-19. Assay: immunoSEQ multiplex PCR; the TCRdb copy retains only in-frame clones and omits some. Here the sample spans hundreds of thousands of clones, about 90% being singletons. The specimen was PBMCs or T cells enriched from blood (not recorded which). These receptors came from a woman aged 18-30 years who had recovered from COVID-19.

This chain joins TRBV13 and TRBJ2-1, with 9 bases matching TRBD2. Germline CDR1 PRHDT, CDR2 FYEKMQ (reference sequence). CDR3 size: 15 residues. J lost 7 bases, V lost 4 bases, and 8 bases had no gene match. CDR3 DNA: TGTGCCAGCAGCTCGGGACTAAGCGGGGGGAATGAGCAGTTCTTC. As protein: CASSSGLSGGNEQFF.

This chain connects TRBV19 to TRBJ1-5; TRBD1 aligns across 8 bases. There are 19 residues in the CDR3. Per the germline V gene, CDR1 is LNHDA and CDR2 is SQIVND (reference sequence). With V trimmed by 0 bases and J by 0 bases, 10 bases remained unmatched. The CDR3 loop is CASSIESTGALYSNQPQHF. Written as DNA, the CDR3 is TGTGCCAGTAGTATAGAATCGACAGGGGCCCTGTATAGCAATCAGCCCCAGCATTTT.

The CDR3 DNA sequence: TGTGCCAGCAGCTTACAGCGGAATCAGCCCCAGCATTTT. Translated, it gives CASSLQRNQPQHF. This chain joins TRBV7-3 and TRBJ1-5, with D hard to call. The CDR3 loop spans 13 amino acids. The ends were cut back, 2 bases at V and 4 bases at J, with 6 bases in the middle. Per germline, CDR1 SGHTA and CDR2 FQGTGA.

This chain joins TRBV7-3 and TRBJ1-3; D not certain. V lost 2 bases to trimming and J lost 4 bases, with 9 bases between them. The CDR3 loop spans 14 amino acids. Germline V CDR1 and CDR2: SGHTA, FQGTGA. The CDR3 loop reads CASSLDGEGNTIYF. CDR3 in DNA: TGTGCCAGCAGCTTAGACGGGGAGGGAAACACCATATATTTT.

Turning to this clone: Sequence at one end of the junction differs from germline and may be a read error. This rearrangement joins TRBV28 to TRBJ1-2; possible D gene TRBD1, 5 bases. The CDR3 extends over 13 amino acids. Per the germline V gene, CDR1 is MDHEN and CDR2 is SYDVKM. CDR3 bases: TGTGCCAGCATGATGGGGACTCGGGGCCCTCTCGCCTTC. Amino acid sequence: CASMMGTRGPLAF.

This clone was seen a single time. The chain uses TRBV11-2 and TRBJ1-1; 7 positions agree with TRBD1. After removal of 5 bases from V and 5 bases from J, the junction contained 2 bases not matched to a gene. The CDR3 loop spans 12 amino acids. CDR1 is SGHAT, CDR2 FQNNGV, per germline. The DNA for the CDR3 is TGTGCCAGCAGCCAGGGGGGTACTGAAGCTTTCTTT. This gives the protein CASSQGGTEAFF. Drawing the rest from reference TRBV11-2 and TRBJ1-1, the complete variable domain is EAGVAQSPRYKIIEKRQSVAFWCNPISGHATLYWYQQILGQGPKLLIQFQNNGVVDDSQLPKDRFSAERLKGVDSTLKIQPAKLEDSAVYLCASSQGGTEAFFGQGTRLTVV.

V and J are TRBV16 and TRBJ2-3; D not certain. Germline assignment: CDR1 KGHSY and CDR2 FQNENV. CDR3 size: 12 residues. Trimming stripped 2 bases from V and 5 bases from J, with 5 bases between. CDR3 residues: CASSQTRDTQYF. The DNA for the CDR3 is TGTGCCAGCAGCCAAACTCGAGATACGCAGTATTTT.

The count of this clone is one. This chain links TRBV7-2 with TRBJ1-2; D gene unclear. The V gene's germline CDR1 is SGHTA and CDR2 FQGNSA. V shed 7 bases and J shed 9 bases, with 21 bases lying between them. This CDR3 comprises 14 residues. CDR3 DNA sequence: TGTGCCAGCACCTCCCCCGGACGGGAAGGGAGCTACACCTTC. The encoded protein is CASTSPGREGSYTF.

The rearrangement links TRBV6-5 to TRBJ1-2; 7 bases match TRBD1. The germline V gene has CDR1 MNHEY and CDR2 SVGAGI. Germline trimming cut 6 bases from V and 3 bases from J; bases unmatched to any gene: 10. The CDR3 length is 15 residues. CDR3 sequence (DNA): TGTGCCAGCAGCTCGCGACAGGGTTTCGACTATGGCTACACCTTC. It is translated as CASSSRQGFDYGYTF.

J is TRBJ1-1 and V is TRBV18; TRBD1 might be the D (6 bases). This CDR3 has 15 amino acids. Germline V gene data show CDR1 as KGHSH and CDR2 as LQKENI. Trimming shortened V by 1 base and J by 3 bases, and 12 bases separated the two germline ends. The CDR3 is CASSPLGGSDTEAFF. The CDR3 coding sequence is TGTGCCAGCTCACCACTTGGGGGCTCAGACACTGAAGCTTTCTTT.

This sequence joins TRBV27 and TRBJ2-3; 8 nucleotides match TRBD1. CDR3 size: 19 residues. Germline V gene sequence: CDR1 MNHEY, CDR2 SMNVEV (reference sequence). Losses at the gene ends were 6 bases for V and 3 bases for J; bases not matched to a gene: 20. The CDR3 loop is CASRDSLPEDRDFTDTQYF. The CDR3 DNA sequence: TGTGCCAGCAGGGACTCCCTTCCGGAGGACAGGGATTTTACAGATACGCAGTATTTT.

The J gene is TRBJ2-7, the V gene TRBV6-5; 7 nucleotides match TRBD2. CDR3 length equals 14 residues. CDR1 is MNHEY and CDR2 is SVGAGI in the germline V gene. V shed 8 bases, J shed 3 bases, and the junction held 10 bases outside the gene matches. The CDR3, as DNA: TGTGCCAGCTCCGTGACTAGCCCCATCTACGAGCAGTACTTC. It specifies CASSVTSPIYEQYF.

The chain carries TRBV9 and TRBJ2-1; the match to TRBD2 covers 9 bases. This CDR3 contains 18 residues. Germline trimming cut 3 bases from V and 6 bases from J; bases unmatched to any gene: 16. Looked up from germline, CDR1 is SGDLS and CDR2 is YYNGEE. CDR3 in DNA: TGTGCCAGCAGCGCTCGCTGGGCTAGCGGGAATATCCCCAATGAGCAGTTCTTC. Its protein is CASSARWASGNIPNEQFF.

V usage is TRBV3-1 (or the pseudogene TRBV3-2) and J usage is TRBJ1-4; TRBD1 agrees at 8 bases. The CDR3 extends over 14 amino acids. V was clipped by 4 bases and J by 11 bases; unmatched bases: 9. Germline V gene lookup returns CDR1 LGHDT and CDR2 YNNKEL (reference sequence). The CDR3 reads CASSLIGQGVKLFF. CDR3 nucleotides: TGTGCCAGCAGCCTAATAGGACAGGGTGTCAAACTGTTTTTT.

The chain uses TRBV29-1 and TRBJ2-1; tentative D call: TRBD1 (7 bases). Germline assignment: CDR1 SQVTM and CDR2 ANQGSEA. V lost 4 bases to trimming and J lost 4 bases, with 14 bases between them. The CDR3 is made up of 14 amino acids. CDR3 sequence reads: CSVAGGLSYNEQFF. The CDR3 nucleotides are TGCAGCGTTGCAGGGGGACTGAGTTACAATGAGCAGTTCTTC.

The chain has TRBV15 and TRBJ1-1; 8 bases match TRBD1. The CDR3 extends over 14 amino acids. Germline V gives CDR1 LNHNV, CDR2 YYDKDF (reference sequence). Trimming cost V 3 bases and J 6 bases; bases outside gene matches: 6. CDR3 nucleotides: TGTGCCACCAGCAGGAGACAGGGGAGGCCTGAAGCTTTCTTT. Translating it yields CATSRRQGRPEAFF.

The chain links TRBV2 to TRBJ2-5, with TRBD2 identical over 9 bases. Germline CDR1 SNHLY, CDR2 FYNNEI. Trimming removed 4 bases from V and 4 bases from J; junction bases left unmatched: 10. The CDR3 length is 16 residues. Here the CDR3 reads CASSVAGAVAGETQYF. CDR3 nucleotide sequence: TGTGCCAGCAGTGTAGCGGGAGCGGTGGCGGGAGAGACCCAGTACTTC.

The chain is built from TRBV11-3 and TRBJ1-1; a weak D match, TRBD1 (5 bases). The CDR3 loop spans 15 amino acids. Trimming took 1 base from V and 0 from J, leaving 9 bases between them. Germline CDR1 is SGHNT and CDR2 is YENEEA. This CDR3 reads CASSLGEGMNTEAFF. CDR3 sequence (DNA): TGTGCCAGCAGCTTAGGGGAGGGGATGAACACTGAAGCTTTCTTT.

CDR3 sequence reads: CASSPRLAGEGEQYF. CDR3 coding DNA: TGTGCCAGCTCTCCTAGACTAGCGGGAGAAGGGGAGCAGTACTTC. This chain links TRBV18 with TRBJ2-7, with TRBD2 matching 12 bases. Trimming at V came to 6 bases and at J to 7 bases, leaving 10 bases not matched to a gene. The CDR3 runs 15 residues. Per the germline V gene, CDR1 is KGHSH and CDR2 is LQKENI.

V is TRBV6-5 and J is TRBJ1-2, with 9 positions matching TRBD1. This CDR3 is built from 14 residues. Trimming removed 5 bases from V and 6 bases from J; junction bases left unmatched: 7. CDR1 and CDR2 from the germline V gene are MNHEY and SVGAGI. CDR3 sequence (DNA): TGTGCCAGCAGTCGGACAGGGGATGGAGATGGCTACACCTTC. It yields the protein CASSRTGDGDGYTF.

The genes are TRBV20-1 and TRBJ1-2; D may be TRBD1 (6 bases). The germline gives CDR1 DFQATT, CDR2 SNEGSKA (reference sequence). The CDR3 length is 11 residues. The CDR3 sequence: CSLGQYYGYTF. DNA for the CDR3: TGCAGCCTAGGACAGTACTATGGCTACACCTTC.

The chain employs TRBV19 and TRBJ2-1, with D possibly being TRBD1 (6 bases). Per the germline V gene, CDR1 is LNHDA and CDR2 is SQIVND (reference sequence). The CDR3 consists of 12 residues. The V gene lost 2 bases and the J gene lost 10 bases, with 9 bases spanning the gap. CDR3 sequence reads: CASSITGNEQFF. CDR3 sequence (DNA): TGTGCCAGTAGTATAACAGGGAACGAGCAGTTCTTC.

This clone has a handful of counts. J is TRBJ1-1 and V is TRBV18, with 10 bases that match TRBD1. CDR1 is KGHSH and CDR2 is LQKENI in the germline V gene. V was pared by 2 bases and J by 3 bases, with 3 bases of the junction left unmatched. The CDR3 runs to 15 residues. CDR3 coding DNA: TGTGCCAGCTCACCAGACAGGGGGCATTACACTGAAGCTTTCTTT. As protein: CASSPDRGHYTEAFF.

The chain has TRBV27 and TRBJ1-2; a possible D gene is TRBD1 (6 bases). The CDR3 has 16 amino acids. Germline CDR1 is MNHEY and CDR2 is SMNVEV (reference sequence). V was cut by 2 bases and J by 0 bases, with 13 bases left in between. CDR3 bases: TGTGCCAGCAGTTTAGGGGGGGCCTTAACTAACTATGGCTACACCTTC. Translation gives CASSLGGALTNYGYTF.

This chain uses TRBV4-1 with TRBJ1-3; no firm D call. The ends were cut back, 0 bases at V and 4 bases at J, with 4 bases in the middle. CDR1 MGHRA and CDR2 YSYEKL come from the germline V gene. The CDR3 has 13 residues. The DNA of the CDR3 is TGCGCCAGCAGCCAAGATCAGGGAAACACCATATATTTT. This translates into CASSQDQGNTIYF.

The rearrangement joins TRBV7-9 to TRBJ1-3, with D possibly being TRBD1 (6 bases). The CDR3 sequence is 16 residues long. Between the trimmed V and J ends, which lost 0 bases and 0 bases, there was a span of 9 bases. Germline V gene lookup returns CDR1 SEHNR and CDR2 FQNEAQ (reference sequence). This chain's CDR3 is CASSLAQGSSGNTIYF. CDR3 nucleotides: TGTGCCAGCAGCTTAGCTCAGGGGAGCTCTGGAAACACCATATATTTT.

The chain recombines TRBV3-1 (or the pseudogene TRBV3-2) with TRBJ2-3, with 11 bases identical to TRBD2. The CDR3 has 16 residues. Germline V gene lookup returns CDR1 LGHDT and CDR2 YNNKEL (reference sequence). With 4 bases clipped from V and 5 bases from J, the junction kept 8 bases outside the gene matches. The DNA of the CDR3 is TGTGCCAGCAGCCTAGGACTAGCGGGTGCCCTAGATACGCAGTATTTT. Encoded protein: CASSLGLAGALDTQYF.

This clone was detected only once. The CDR3 nucleotides are TGTGCCAGCAGCCAAGTTTCCTTTGGAAACACCATATATTTT. This encodes CASSQVSFGNTIYF. The chain joins TRBV3-1 (or the pseudogene TRBV3-2) to TRBJ1-3, with D hard to call. This CDR3 is 14 amino acids long. Deletions cut 1 base from V and 3 bases from J, with 7 bases between. Looked up from germline, CDR1 is LGHDT and CDR2 is YNNKEL (reference sequence).

This clone showed up just a few times. The rearrangement links TRBV6-5 to TRBJ1-4; D may be TRBD1 (5 bases). The CDR3 is 15 amino acids. The V gene's germline CDR1 is MNHEY and CDR2 SVGAGI. The ends were cut back, 6 bases at V and 7 bases at J, with 18 bases in the middle. CDR3 nucleotides: TGTGCCAGCAGCTACACGAGGGGAGGCGGTGAAAAACTGTTTTTT. Residues: CASSYTRGGGEKLFF.